The 5 T cell receptor beta chains presented below share a single source sample, sequenced in a study of long-term antiretroviral therapy in people with HIV. Version v3.0 of the immunoSEQ assay ran at survey level. Sequencing used immunoSEQ multiplex PCR; TCRdb keeps in-frame clones, though not all of them. The sample consists of 30,000 to 35,000 clones, roughly 79% of them appearing once. This specimen was unsorted PBMCs, taken 3 years after starting antiretroviral therapy. The receptors here all came from a man aged 50-60 years with HIV.

The chain employs TRBV5-6 and TRBJ2-6; tentative D call: TRBD2 (7 bases). Trimming removed 0 bases at V and 7 bases at J, with 11 bases between. CDR1 is SGHDT, CDR2 YYEEEE, per germline. The CDR3 runs 15 residues. CDR3 loop: CASSLGGGKANVLTF. The CDR3 DNA follows: TGTGCCAGCAGCTTGGGCGGGGGCAAAGCCAACGTCCTGACTTTC.

The chain couples TRBV9 to TRBJ2-7; maybe TRBD1 (6 bases). V was trimmed by 7 bases and J by 2 bases, leaving 13 bases between them. This CDR3 region has 13 residues. Germline V gene lookup returns CDR1 SGDLS and CDR2 YYNGEE. The CDR3 region has the DNA TGTGCCAGCCAGCCGGGACACACCTACGAGCAGTACTTC. The encoded protein is CASQPGHTYEQYF.

In DNA, the CDR3 is TGTGCCAGCAGCTTAGAATGGGGGGCGGAAAACGAGCAGTACTTC. Its translation: CASSLEWGAENEQYF. The chain employs TRBV11-2 and TRBJ2-7; the D call may be TRBD1 or TRBD2 (6 bases each). The germline V and J ends were trimmed by 0 bases and 5 bases, with 14 bases remaining between them. CDR1 SGHAT and CDR2 FQNNGV come from the germline V gene. The CDR3 covers 15 residues.

The CDR3 bases are TGTGCCAGCAGCCTGCAGGGTGATCAGCCCCAGCATTTT. Its translation: CASSLQGDQPQHF. The chain links TRBV7-3 to TRBJ1-5; D might be TRBD1 (5 bases). The CDR3 runs to 13 residues. Germline V lookup: CDR1 SGHTA, CDR2 FQGTGA. V was trimmed by 5 bases and J by 5 bases, leaving 10 bases between them.

The V and J genes are TRBV29-1 and TRBJ1-2; no clear D. There are 12 residues in the CDR3. Between the trimmed V and J ends, which lost 7 bases and 7 bases, there was a span of 16 bases. Germline V lookup: CDR1 SQVTM, CDR2 ANQGSEA. CDR3 nucleotides: TGCAGCGCCCAAGTGGGAAGCGGTGGCTACACCTTC. Translated: CSAQVGSGGYTF.